This T cell receptor beta chain was sequenced during a study of blood T cells in healthy people across ages. The table lists this clonotype with a few counts. The CDR3 is made up of 15 amino acids. V was trimmed by 5 bases and J by 0 bases, leaving 16 bases between them. CDR1 is SQVTM and CDR2 is ANQGSEA in the germline V gene. A second PCR of roughly 6 to 12 cycles used a sample-barcoded 5' primer and a J-beta primer mix. From the 5' RACE reads, TCRdb called clonotypes with MiXCR, one entry per CDR3 protein. The data show approximately 1.5 million distinct CDR3 sequences, 42% seen once. The V and J genes are TRBV29-1 and TRBJ1-2, with D perhaps matching TRBD1 (5 bases). This receptor was obtained from a woman younger than 30 in good health. The sample taken for sequencing was blood. The CDR3 sequence is CSVSHAGQANYGYTF. The CDR3 DNA reads as TGCAGCGTTTCCCACGCGGGGCAGGCTAACTATGGCTACACCTTC.